This T cell receptor beta chain comes out of a study of control samples from healthy donors and cancer patients. V shed 8 bases, J shed 3 bases, and the junction held 8 bases outside the gene matches. In germline, CDR1 is GTSNPN, CDR2 SVGIG (reference sequence). The CDR3 totals 13 residues. Some clones are missing from TCRdb's copy, which holds only in-frame ones; the method was immunoSEQ multiplex PCR. The profile covers 120,000 or so clones, with 87% appearing a single time and 1.5% to 2% taken by the ten largest. The genes are TRBV30 and TRBJ1-2; 8 bases agree with TRBD1. This sequence originates from a man aged 18 to 30 in good health. The sequenced material came from blood. CDR3 in DNA: TGTGCCGAGGAAGACAGGGGACACTATGGCTACACCTTC. Residues: CAEEDRGHYGYTF. The full variable domain, its missing parts supplied by reference TRBV30 and TRBJ1-2, is SQTIHQWPATLVQPVGSPLSLECTVEGTSNPNLYWYRQAAGRGLQLLFYSVGIGQISSEVPQNLSASRPQDRQFILSSKKLLLSDSGFYLCAEEDRGHYGYTFGSGTRLTVV.